These 3 T cell receptor beta chains came from one sample sequenced in a study of molecular identifiers for immune sequencing clone quantification. TCRdb re-called the PCR reads with MiXCR, one entry per CDR3 protein. This table has about 500,000 distinct CDR3 sequences, about 22% appearing once. Specimen: naive CD8+ T cells from blood, with Jurkat cell RNA spiked in. Regarding subset: FACS-sorted CD8+CD4-CCR7+CD45RA+ naive T cells. The receptors originated from a human donor in good health. Some libraries in this study had Jurkat cell RNA spiked in.

The V and J genes are TRBV12-3 or TRBV12-4 and TRBJ2-7, with 7 bases identical to TRBD1. With V trimmed by 5 bases and J by 3 bases, 7 bases remained unmatched. The CDR3 runs 14 residues. CDR3 DNA sequence: TGTGCCAGCAGTCTACAGGGACAGCGCTACGAGCAGTACTTC. It specifies CASSLQGQRYEQYF.

This clonotype was picked up many times. The chain couples TRBV9 to TRBJ2-2; D gene unclear. From germline, CDR1 is SGDLS and CDR2 YYNGEE. The V gene lost 4 bases and the J gene lost 11 bases, with 12 bases spanning the gap. This CDR3 comprises 12 residues. This CDR3 reads CASSPDGNELFF. The DNA of the CDR3 is TGTGCCAGCAGCCCGGACGGAAATGAGCTGTTTTTT.

This clonotype was seen at least ten times. This chain connects TRBV2 to TRBJ1-5; D perhaps matches TRBD1 (6 bases). The CDR3 consists of 19 residues. Germline CDR1 SNHLY, CDR2 FYNNEI. Trimming left V 3 bases short and J 3 bases short, with 24 bases between. This CDR3 is CASSDTIYPGTKNNQPQHF. The CDR3 nucleotides are TGTGCCAGCAGTGATACGATTTACCCCGGGACAAAGAACAATCAGCCCCAGCATTTT.